This is a list of T cell receptor beta chains from one sample in a study of CD8 T cells in Susac syndrome. TCRdb called the immunoSEQ multiplex PCR reads again in MiXCR, with one record for every CDR3 protein. The table records under 200,000 distinct CDR3 sequences, around 94% of them present only once. Sequencing was carried out using CD4+ T cells from PBMCs. Receptor source: a human donor with Susac syndrome. CDR3s include the opening cysteine and the closing phenylalanine or tryptophan. D genes are given only for firm matches. Size is stated for part of the rows, as once, few or many counts, or as a class when the clone is expanded.

clone_size d_call j_call v_call cdr3_aa cdr3_nt
. TRBD2 TRBJ2-3 TRBV29-1 CSAGTSGGADTQYF TGCAGCGCTGGGACTAGCGGGGGGGCAGATACGCAGTATTTT
. TRBD2 TRBJ2-7 TRBV2 CASSESVGTSRYEQYF TGTGCCAGCAGTGAGAGTGTTGGGACTAGCCGCTACGAGCAGTACTTC
. . TRBJ1-1 TRBV18 CASSPREVSMNTEAFF TGTGCCAGCTCACCACGCGAGGTTTCGATGAACACTGAAGCTTTCTTT
. TRBD2 TRBJ2-1 TRBV7-2 CASSLVWTSGRSSYNEQFF TGTGCCAGCAGCTTAGTCTGGACTAGCGGGAGAAGCTCCTACAATGAGCAGTTCTTC
. . TRBJ2-1 TRBV5-1 CASSLQGGSYNEQFF TGCGCCAGCAGCTTGCAGGGAGGCTCCTACAATGAGCAGTTCTTC
. TRBD2 TRBJ2-5 TRBV6-5 CASSYSAGGRETQYF TGTGCCAGCAGTTACTCGGCGGGGGGCAGAGAGACCCAGTACTTC
. TRBD1 TRBJ2-7 TRBV7-9 CASSTTGGEQYF TGTGCCAGCAGCACCACAGGGGGCGAGCAGTACTTC
once TRBD1 TRBJ2-5 TRBV20-1 CSARNTGGTGETQYF TGCAGTGCTAGGAATACAGGGGGCACTGGAGAGACCCAGTACTTC
. TRBD1 TRBJ1-2 TRBV7-3 CASSAGGASFSGYTF TGTGCCAGCAGCGCAGGGGGCGCTAGCTTCTCTGGCTACACCTTC
. . TRBJ1-4 TRBV7-6 CASSFTDGEKLFF TGTGCCAGCAGTTTTACGGACGGTGAAAAACTGTTTTTT
. TRBD1 TRBJ2-7 TRBV29-1 CSVNRGRNEQYF TGCAGCGTTAACAGGGGGCGAAACGAGCAGTACTTC
. TRBD1 TRBJ2-1 TRBV25-1 CASEVDRENNEQFF TGTGCCAGCGAGGTGGACAGGGAGAACAATGAGCAGTTCTTC
. . TRBJ1-2 TRBV30 CAWSGYNYGYTF TGTGCCTGGAGTGGATACAACTATGGCTACACCTTC
. . TRBJ2-5 TRBV10-1 CASSDRYQETQYF TGCGCCAGCAGTGACAGGTACCAAGAGACCCAGTACTTC
. . TRBJ2-5 TRBV19 CASRGQAGGTQYF TGTGCCAGCCGGGGGCAGGCCGGAGGGACCCAGTACTTC
. . TRBJ1-6 TRBV9 CASSVGGAGRSPLHF TGTGCCAGCAGCGTAGGGGGGGCAGGGAGATCACCCCTCCACTTT
. . TRBJ1-6 TRBV14 CASSQGAPLHF TGTGCCAGCAGCCAAGGGGCTCCCCTCCACTTT
. . TRBJ1-2 TRBV4-1 CASSQVSDKRYGYTF TGCGCCAGCAGCCAAGTCTCCGACAAACGCTATGGCTACACCTTC
. . TRBJ2-1 TRBV27 CASLLRQGYNEQFF TGTGCCAGCCTTCTTCGGCAGGGATACAATGAGCAGTTCTTC
. TRBD1 TRBJ2-7 TRBV15 CATSRVGTAGSYEQYF TGTGCCACCAGCAGAGTCGGGACAGCCGGATCCTACGAGCAGTACTTC
. . TRBJ2-3 TRBV11-2 CASSLVGKSDTQYF TGTGCCAGCAGCTTAGTCGGCAAATCAGATACGCAGTATTTT
. . TRBJ2-2 TRBV7-2 CASSLSGESNTGELFF TGTGCCAGCAGCTTGTCGGGGGAGAGTAATACCGGGGAGCTGTTTTTT
once . TRBJ2-6 TRBV27 CASSPNAGTGRGANVLTF TGTGCCAGCAGTCCAAACGCGGGGACGGGCCGTGGGGCCAACGTCCTGACTTTC
. . TRBJ2-3 TRBV6-5 CASSYSIFGGGVTDTQYF TGTGCCAGCAGTTACTCTATTTTTGGTGGAGGAGTCACAGATACGCAGTATTTT
. . TRBJ1-5 TRBV12-3/TRBV12-4 CASSLARGGQPQHF TGTGCCAGCAGTTTAGCCAGGGGAGGCCAGCCCCAGCATTTT
. TRBD1 TRBJ2-1 TRBV29-1 CSVEDQETGVVNEQFF TGCAGCGTTGAAGATCAAGAGACAGGGGTCGTCAATGAGCAGTTCTTC
. . TRBJ1-5 TRBV6-2/TRBV6-3 CASSYQTARVKPQHF TGTGCCAGCAGTTACCAAACTGCCAGGGTAAAGCCCCAGCATTTT
. . TRBJ1-2 TRBV20-1 CSARHRGLGYGYTF TGCAGTGCTAGACATCGGGGCCTAGGCTATGGCTACACCTTC
. . TRBJ2-5 TRBV15 CATSRGGAGETQYF TGTGCCACCAGCAGAGGGGGCGCGGGGGAGACCCAGTACTTC
. . TRBJ2-5 TRBV5-1 CASSLVGRSQETQYF TGCGCCAGCAGCTTGGTTGGCAGGAGCCAAGAGACCCAGTACTTC
. . TRBJ2-7 TRBV27 CASRIPSRGRSYEQYF TGTGCCAGCAGAATTCCCTCCCGGGGTAGGTCCTACGAGCAGTACTTC
. . TRBJ1-2 TRBV6-6 CASSRSNTRSNYGYTF TGTGCCAGCAGCCGTTCCAACACCAGATCTAACTATGGCTACACCTTC
once TRBD1 TRBJ1-2 TRBV7-9 CASSSDRGRGYTF TGTGCCAGCAGCTCCGACAGGGGGCGAGGCTACACCTTC
. TRBD1 TRBJ1-1 TRBV6-6 CASRLTTGGGNTEAFF TGTGCCAGCAGACTTACAACAGGGGGCGGGAACACTGAAGCTTTCTTT
. TRBD1 TRBJ1-1 TRBV9 CASSRGPNTEAFF TGTGCCAGCAGCAGGGGGCCGAACACTGAAGCTTTCTTT
. . TRBJ1-6 TRBV10-3 CATNPTGDNSPLHF TGTGCCACCAACCCCACGGGGGATAATTCACCCCTCCACTTT
. TRBD1 TRBJ2-3 TRBV5-1 CASSLDGQGTDTQYF TGCGCCAGCAGCTTGGACGGACAGGGCACAGATACGCAGTATTTT